The 30 T cell receptor beta chains listed next were all sequenced from one sample in a study of Tregs in tolerant kidney transplant recipients. Profiling relied on immunoSEQ multiplex PCR, and the TCRdb table lists in-frame clones only, not all of them. The sample gives over 60,000 clones, approximately 98% of which show up once; roughly 0.6% is in the top ten. The sample was CD4+ T cells from blood, taken before the transplant. The receptors stem from a human donor who received a combined kidney and bone marrow transplant.

This chain links TRBV6-5 with TRBJ2-5; possibly TRBD1 for D (6 bases). V was clipped by 0 bases and J by 1 base, with 12 bases between them. The CDR3 runs 16 residues. Germline CDR1 and CDR2: MNHEY and SVGAGI. As DNA, the CDR3 is TGTGCCAGCAGTTACTCCCGGACAGTCGCCCAAGAGACCCAGTACTTC. This encodes CASSYSRTVAQETQYF.

The V call is TRBV18, the J call TRBJ1-1, with TRBD1 matching 9 bases. The germline gives CDR1 KGHSH, CDR2 LQKENI. The ends lost 2 bases at V and 2 bases at J; junction bases unmatched: 9. The CDR3 totals 17 residues. CDR3 protein: CASSPSLDRGRNTEAFF. The DNA of the CDR3 is TGTGCCAGCTCACCATCCTTGGACAGGGGTCGAAACACTGAAGCTTTCTTT.

The rearrangement uses TRBV13 and TRBJ1-2; 7 nucleotides line up with TRBD1. The CDR3 is 14 amino acids. With V trimmed by 5 bases and J by 5 bases, 8 bases remained unmatched. CDR1 is PRHDT, CDR2 FYEKMQ, per germline (reference sequence). CDR3 amino acids: CASSGAGGNYGYTF. The CDR3 DNA reads TGTGCCAGCAGCGGGGCAGGGGGTAATTATGGCTACACCTTC.

The chain is built from TRBV27 and TRBJ2-3; a weak D match, TRBD2 (6 bases). In germline, CDR1 is MNHEY, CDR2 SMNVEV (reference sequence). The ends were cut back, 7 bases at V and 3 bases at J, with 11 bases in the middle. This CDR3 has 13 residues. Written as DNA, the CDR3 is TGTGCCAGCACCTGGAGGGCGACAGATACGCAGTATTTT. Its translation is CASTWRATDTQYF.

The V gene is TRBV19, the J gene TRBJ1-1; no reliable D call. Trimming cost V 1 base and J 0 bases, with 6 bases left between them. Germline values: CDR1 LNHDA, CDR2 SQIVND (reference sequence). The CDR3 totals 14 residues. For the CDR3, the DNA is TGTGCCAGTAGTATAGGCAGGTTGAACACTGAAGCTTTCTTT. Translating it yields CASSIGRLNTEAFF.

The CDR3 protein is CASVTVPTSTDTQYF. Written as DNA, the CDR3 is TGCGCCAGCGTTACGGTACCTACTAGCACAGATACGCAGTATTTT. The chain uses TRBV5-1 and TRBJ2-3; D is uncertain. Between the trimmed V and J ends, which lost 7 bases and 0 bases, there was a span of 15 bases. The CDR3 extends over 15 amino acids. CDR1 and CDR2 (germline): SGHRS, YFSETQ.

This clone appeared once. The J gene is TRBJ1-6, the V gene TRBV4-2; no reliable D call. V dropped 1 base and J dropped 10 bases, with 11 bases sitting between them. This CDR3 has 14 residues. Germline V gene lookup returns CDR1 LGHNA and CDR2 YNFKEQ. This CDR3 reads CASSQGLMESPLHF. The CDR3 DNA reads as TGTGCCAGCAGCCAAGGACTTATGGAGTCACCCCTCCACTTT.

The rearrangement uses TRBV7-8 and TRBJ2-5; D perhaps matches TRBD1 (6 bases). Germline CDR1 is SGHVS and CDR2 is FQNEAQ. The CDR3 spans 14 residues. Trimming shortened V by 5 bases and J by 5 bases, and 15 bases separated the two germline ends. CDR3 in DNA: TGTGCCAGCAGCCCCGTAGGGGGAGACGAGACCCAGTACTTC. The encoded protein is CASSPVGGDETQYF.

The chain combines TRBV5-1 with TRBJ1-1; TRBD1 might be the D (5 bases). V lost 3 bases and J 1 base, leaving 13 bases between the germline ends. Germline values: CDR1 SGHRS, CDR2 YFSETQ. The CDR3 runs to 15 residues. The CDR3 is CASSWGGFGNTEAFF. The CDR3 region has the DNA TGCGCCAGCAGCTGGGGGGGATTTGGGAACACTGAAGCTTTCTTT.

The chain joins TRBV4-2 to TRBJ1-4; no reliable D call. This CDR3 has 18 residues. Between the trimmed V and J ends, which lost 4 bases and 0 bases, there was a span of 18 bases. CDR1 is LGHNA and CDR2 is YNFKEQ in the germline V gene. The CDR3, as DNA: TGTGCCAGCAGCCGCGCCGCTCCTACTCCCGCAACTAATGAAAAACTGTTTTTT. Its protein product is CASSRAAPTPATNEKLFF.

This rearrangement joins TRBV9 to TRBJ2-5, with 9 bases lining up with TRBD2. This CDR3 has 14 amino acids. With V trimmed by 3 bases and J by 4 bases, 4 bases remained unmatched. Per germline, CDR1 SGDLS and CDR2 YYNGEE. The CDR3 loop is CASSEGLAGETQYF. CDR3 in DNA: TGTGCCAGCAGCGAGGGACTAGCTGGAGAGACCCAGTACTTC.

The chain recombines TRBV4-1 with TRBJ1-2; unclear D gene. Trimming removed 0 bases at V and 8 bases at J, with 19 bases between. The CDR3 is 16 amino acids. CDR1 MGHRA and CDR2 YSYEKL come from the germline V gene. The CDR3 DNA is TGCGCCAGCAGCCAAGATATGATAATGCCCGCGGGGGGCTACACCTTC. Protein sequence: CASSQDMIMPAGGYTF.

The rearrangement uses TRBV7-2 and TRBJ1-2; 8 bases fit TRBD1. With V trimmed by 6 bases and J by 4 bases, 16 bases remained unmatched. CDR1 is SGHTA, CDR2 FQGNSA, per germline. This CDR3 contains 17 residues. CDR3 amino acids: CASRTGQGIFLGYGYTF. In nucleotides, the CDR3 is TGTGCCAGCAGAACAGGACAGGGCATTTTTTTGGGCTATGGCTACACCTTC.

This chain joins TRBV4-3 and TRBJ1-5; D unresolved. Deletions cut 0 bases from V and 3 bases from J, with 12 bases between. The CDR3 contains 16 residues. Per the germline V gene, CDR1 is LGHNA and CDR2 is YSLEER. CDR3 nucleotides: TGCGCCAGCAGCCAAGATGCGGGAAGGGTCAATCAGCCCCAGCATTTT. This encodes CASSQDAGRVNQPQHF.

V and J are TRBV7-8 and TRBJ1-2; a weak D match, TRBD1 (5 bases). V lost 1 base, J lost 1 base, and 13 bases lay in between. The germline V gene encodes CDR1 SGHVS and CDR2 FQNEAQ. CDR3 length: 16 residues. CDR3 amino acids: CASSLDPRALNYGYTF. Written as DNA, the CDR3 is TGTGCCAGCAGCTTAGACCCCAGGGCACTTAACTATGGCTACACCTTC.

The gene calls are TRBV5-6 and TRBJ2-3, with D hard to call. The germline V gene encodes CDR1 SGHDT and CDR2 YYEEEE. This CDR3 comprises 13 residues. Trimming pared 1 base from V and 2 bases from J, leaving 5 bases between. The CDR3 loop reads CASSLLYTDTQYF. The CDR3, as DNA: TGTGCCAGCAGCTTGCTATACACAGATACGCAGTATTTT.

The rearrangement links TRBV27 to TRBJ1-5; weak D call: TRBD1 (6 bases). V lost 1 base and J lost 7, with 11 bases in between. The CDR3 consists of 14 residues. Germline-derived CDR1 and CDR2 are MNHEY and SMNVEV (reference sequence). CDR3 bases: TGTGCCAGCAGTTTATGGGCAGGGGACCAGCCCCAGCATTTT. It codes for CASSLWAGDQPQHF.

The V and J genes are TRBV7-2 and TRBJ2-2, with 9 bases identical to TRBD1. Germline lookup yields CDR1 SGHTA and CDR2 FQGNSA. The CDR3 covers 14 residues. V was pared by 5 bases and J by 7 bases, with 5 bases of the junction left unmatched. As DNA, the CDR3 is TGTGCCAGCAGCAGACAGGGGGGAGTCGGGGAGCTGTTTTTT. Its translation: CASSRQGGVGELFF.

This clone was counted once. V gene TRBV29-1 combines with J gene TRBJ1-4; D is unclear. Trimming took 1 base from V and 5 from J, leaving 8 bases between them. CDR3 length: 13 amino acids. Germline CDR1 is SQVTM and CDR2 is ANQGSEA. CDR3 sequence reads: CSVEGEGNEKLFF. As DNA, the CDR3 is TGCAGCGTTGAAGGGGAGGGAAATGAAAAACTGTTTTTT.

The chain carries TRBV28 and TRBJ1-1; D not resolved. This CDR3 comprises 13 residues. Germline lookup yields CDR1 MDHEN and CDR2 SYDVKM. V lost 7 bases and J 1 base, leaving 10 bases between the germline ends. CDR3 DNA sequence: TGTGCCAGCATAGAGGGCAGGAACACTGAAGCTTTCTTT. Its translation is CASIEGRNTEAFF. Full variable domain (outside the CDR3, taken from reference TRBV28 and TRBJ1-1): DVKVTQSSRYLVKRTGEKVFLECVQDMDHENMFWYRQDPGLGLRLIYFSYDVKMKEKGDIPEGYSVSREKKERFSLILESASTNQTSMYLCASIEGRNTEAFFGQGTRLTVV.

The count of this clone is one. The chain couples TRBV7-9 to TRBJ1-1; unclear D gene. The CDR3 length is 16 residues. Germline V gene sequence: CDR1 SEHNR, CDR2 FQNEAQ (reference sequence). V was trimmed by 2 bases and J by 6 bases, leaving 19 bases between them. DNA of the CDR3: TGTGCCAGCAGCTTACTTAGACCCACGGGGTTGTCTGAAGCTTTCTTT. Translating it yields CASSLLRPTGLSEAFF. Looking up the rest from reference TRBV7-9 and TRBJ1-1 gives the full variable domain: DTGVSQNPRHKITKRGQNVTFRCDPISEHNRLYWYRQTLGQGPEFLTYFQNEAQLEKSRLLSDRFSAERPKGSFSTLEIQRTEQGDSAMYLCASSLLRPTGLSEAFFGQGTRLTVV.

The chain employs TRBV29-1 and TRBJ2-5; D is unresolved. Trimming removed 6 bases from V and 2 bases from J, with 13 bases in between. The CDR3 length is 13 residues. Germline-derived CDR1 and CDR2 are SQVTM and ANQGSEA. The CDR3 protein is CSVDLLRQETQYF. In DNA, the CDR3 is TGCAGCGTCGACCTACTACGGCAAGAGACCCAGTACTTC.

This clone occurred once. The CDR3 loop reads CASSFRGARTDTQYF. The DNA of the CDR3 is TGTGCCAGCAGCTTTCGGGGTGCACGCACAGATACGCAGTATTTT. The chain links TRBV7-3 to TRBJ2-3; TRBD2 might be the D (5 bases). V lost 3 bases to trimming and J lost 1 base, with 11 bases between them. CDR3 size: 15 residues. Germline V gives CDR1 SGHTA, CDR2 FQGTGA.

CDR3 sequence: CASSPSRDSTYEQYF. The CDR3 DNA reads TGTGCCAGCAGCCCGTCCAGAGACAGTACCTACGAGCAGTACTTC. V gene TRBV7-2 combines with J gene TRBJ2-7, with D perhaps TRBD1 (5 bases). The germline V gene encodes CDR1 SGHTA and CDR2 FQGNSA. V was clipped by 5 bases and J by 2 bases, with 16 bases between them. The CDR3 extends over 15 amino acids. The complete variable domain, with remaining parts taken from reference TRBV7-2 and TRBJ2-7, reads GAGVSQSPSNKVTEKGKDVELRCDPISGHTALYWYRQSLGQGLEFLIYFQGNSAPDKSGLPSDRFSAERTGGSVSTLTIQRTQQEDSAVYLCASSPSRDSTYEQYFGPGTRLTVT.

The rearrangement links TRBV19 to TRBJ1-1, with D uncertain. The length of the CDR3 is 16 residues. Per germline, CDR1 LNHDA and CDR2 SQIVND (reference sequence). Trimming removed 5 bases at V and 2 bases at J, with 18 bases between. The CDR3 here is CASSLQPPGGNTEAFF. The CDR3 DNA sequence: TGTGCCAGTAGTCTCCAACCCCCGGGAGGAAACACTGAAGCTTTCTTT.

The chain carries TRBV2 and TRBJ2-1; no definite D call. Germline V gives CDR1 SNHLY, CDR2 FYNNEI. V lost 7 bases, J lost 5 bases, and 9 bases lay in between. There are 12 residues in the CDR3. As DNA, the CDR3 is TGTGCCAGCAAACTAAGAGACAATGAGCAGTTCTTC. Protein sequence: CASKLRDNEQFF.

The CDR3 loop is CASSLARGGRSSYEQYF. In nucleotides, the CDR3 is TGTGCCAGCAGCTTAGCGCGAGGCGGGAGGAGCTCCTACGAGCAGTACTTC. This rearrangement joins TRBV7-2 to TRBJ2-7, with 8 nucleotides matching TRBD2. The V and J ends lost 0 bases and 0 bases, in that order; junction bases with no gene match: 7. This CDR3 is 17 amino acids long. The germline CDR1 and CDR2 sequences are SGHTA and FQGNSA.

The chain joins TRBV6-6 to TRBJ1-1, with TRBD1 as a possible D gene (5 bases). With 8 bases removed from V and 3 bases from J, the gap between germline ends came to 16 bases. The CDR3 runs 14 residues. Germline V gene lookup returns CDR1 MNHNY and CDR2 SVGAGI (reference sequence). CDR3 residues: CASGVGGEDTEAFF. As DNA, the CDR3 is TGTGCCAGCGGGGTGGGGGGAGAGGACACTGAAGCTTTCTTT.

V is TRBV4-3 and J is TRBJ2-2, with a possible D match to TRBD2 (6 bases). Germline V gene data show CDR1 as LGHNA and CDR2 as YSLEER. The CDR3 spans 19 residues. The ends were cut back, 2 bases at V and 2 bases at J, with 21 bases in the middle. The CDR3 coding sequence is TGCGCCAGCAGCCAAAGGCACGCCCTGTCTAGCGTAAACACCGGGGAGCTGTTTTTT. This codes for CASSQRHALSSVNTGELFF.

CDR3 region: CASRPRRLELFF. The CDR3 DNA follows: TGCGCCAGCAGACCAAGGAGACTAGAACTGTTTTTT. The rearrangement joins TRBV23-1 to TRBJ1-4; D uncertain. TRBV23-1 is flagged as an ORF with uncertain function. There are 12 residues in the CDR3. Trimming left V 6 bases short and J 12 bases short, with 14 bases between.